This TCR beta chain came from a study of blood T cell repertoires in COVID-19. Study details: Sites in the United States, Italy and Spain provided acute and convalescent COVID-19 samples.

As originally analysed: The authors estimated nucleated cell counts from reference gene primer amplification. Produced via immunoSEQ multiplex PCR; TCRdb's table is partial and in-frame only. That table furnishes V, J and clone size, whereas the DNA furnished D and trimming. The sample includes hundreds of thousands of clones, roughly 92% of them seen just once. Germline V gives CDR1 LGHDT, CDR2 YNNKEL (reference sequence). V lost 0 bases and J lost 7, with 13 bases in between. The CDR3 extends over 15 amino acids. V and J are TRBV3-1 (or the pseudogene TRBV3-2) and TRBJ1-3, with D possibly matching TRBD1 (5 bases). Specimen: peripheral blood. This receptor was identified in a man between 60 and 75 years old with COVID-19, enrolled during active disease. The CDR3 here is CASSQDPDTWNTIYF. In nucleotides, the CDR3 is TGTGCCAGCAGCCAAGACCCGGACACCTGGAACACCATATATTTT.